This T cell receptor beta chain comes out of a study of blood T cell repertoires in COVID-19. V was trimmed by 0 bases and J by 3 bases, leaving 9 bases between them. Germline assignment: CDR1 SGHDT and CDR2 YYEEEE. This CDR3 is built from 14 residues. TCRdb keeps only in-frame clones here, not all; method: immunoSEQ multiplex PCR. The profile shows some 74,000 clones, around 88% of them singletons. The rearrangement joins TRBV5-6 to TRBJ2-5; TRBD1 might be the D (5 bases). Specimen: peripheral blood. The sequence was obtained from a woman older than 75 with acute or convalescent COVID-19. The CDR3 reads CASSLVTGKETQYF. CDR3 DNA sequence: TGTGCCAGCAGCTTGGTTACAGGAAAAGAGACCCAGTACTTC.